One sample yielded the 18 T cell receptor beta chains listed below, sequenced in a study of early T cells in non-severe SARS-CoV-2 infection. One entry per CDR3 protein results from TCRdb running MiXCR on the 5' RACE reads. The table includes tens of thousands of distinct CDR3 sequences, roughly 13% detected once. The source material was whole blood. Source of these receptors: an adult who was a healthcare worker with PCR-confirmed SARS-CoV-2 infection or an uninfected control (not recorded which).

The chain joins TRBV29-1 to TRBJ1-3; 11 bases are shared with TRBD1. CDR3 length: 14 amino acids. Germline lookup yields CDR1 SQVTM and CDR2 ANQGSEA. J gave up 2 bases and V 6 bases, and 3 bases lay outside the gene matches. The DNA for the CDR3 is TGCAGCGTCAGGACAGGGGGCACTGGAAACACCATATATTTT. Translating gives CSVRTGGTGNTIYF.

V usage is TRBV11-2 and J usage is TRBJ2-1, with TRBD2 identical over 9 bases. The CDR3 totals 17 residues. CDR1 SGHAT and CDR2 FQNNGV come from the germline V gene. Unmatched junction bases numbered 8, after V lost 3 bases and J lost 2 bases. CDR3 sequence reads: CASSFGQTSGAYNEQFF. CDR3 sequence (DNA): TGTGCCAGCAGCTTTGGACAGACTAGCGGAGCCTACAATGAGCAGTTCTTC.

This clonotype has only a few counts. CDR3 amino acids: CASSPGQGNGQPQHF. Written as DNA, the CDR3 is TGTGCCAGCAGTCCGGGACAGGGAAATGGTCAGCCCCAGCATTTT. The chain couples TRBV12-3 or TRBV12-4 to TRBJ1-5; the match to TRBD1 covers 9 bases. This CDR3 spans 15 amino acids. Unmatched junction bases numbered 8, after V lost 5 bases and J lost 6 bases.

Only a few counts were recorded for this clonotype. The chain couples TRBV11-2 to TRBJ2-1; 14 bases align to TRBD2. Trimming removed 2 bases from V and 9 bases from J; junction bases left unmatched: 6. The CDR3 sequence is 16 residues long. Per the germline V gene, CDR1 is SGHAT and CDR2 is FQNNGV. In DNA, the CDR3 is TGTGCCAGCAGCTTATTCCCGGGACTAGCGGGAGCTGAGCAGTTCTTC. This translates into CASSLFPGLAGAEQFF.

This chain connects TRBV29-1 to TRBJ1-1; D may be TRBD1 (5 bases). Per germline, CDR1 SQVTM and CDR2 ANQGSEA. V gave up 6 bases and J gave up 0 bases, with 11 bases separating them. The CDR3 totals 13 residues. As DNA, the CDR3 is TGCAGCGTAGCAGGGCTTTTGAACACTGAAGCTTTCTTT. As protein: CSVAGLLNTEAFF.

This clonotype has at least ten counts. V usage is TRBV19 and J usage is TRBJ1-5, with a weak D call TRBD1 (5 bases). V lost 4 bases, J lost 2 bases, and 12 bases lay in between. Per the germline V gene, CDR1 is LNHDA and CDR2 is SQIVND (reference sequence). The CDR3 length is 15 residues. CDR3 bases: TGTGCCAGTAGTACCTGGGGGTGGGGCAATCAGCCCCAGCATTTT. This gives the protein CASSTWGWGNQPQHF.

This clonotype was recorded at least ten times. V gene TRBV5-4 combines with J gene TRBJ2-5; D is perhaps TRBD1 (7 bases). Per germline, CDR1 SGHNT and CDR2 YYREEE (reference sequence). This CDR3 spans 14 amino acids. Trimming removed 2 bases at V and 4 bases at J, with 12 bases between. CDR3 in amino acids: CASSFYRGGETQYF. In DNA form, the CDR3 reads TGTGCCAGCAGCTTCTACAGGGGAGGAGAGACCCAGTACTTC.

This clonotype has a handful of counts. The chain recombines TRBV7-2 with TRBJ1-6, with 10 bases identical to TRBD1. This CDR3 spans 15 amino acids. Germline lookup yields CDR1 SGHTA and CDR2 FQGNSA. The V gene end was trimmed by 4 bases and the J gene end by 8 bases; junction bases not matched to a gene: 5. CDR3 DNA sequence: TGTGCCAGCAGCTACCGGGGGACAGGGGATTCACCCCTCCACTTT. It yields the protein CASSYRGTGDSPLHF.

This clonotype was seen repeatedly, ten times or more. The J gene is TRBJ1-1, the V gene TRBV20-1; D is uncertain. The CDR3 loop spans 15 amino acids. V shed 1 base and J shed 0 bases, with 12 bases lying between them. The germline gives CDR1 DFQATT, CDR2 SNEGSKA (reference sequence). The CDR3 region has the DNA TGCAGTGCTAGAGCCCTGGCACCCATGAACACTGAAGCTTTCTTT. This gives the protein CSARALAPMNTEAFF.

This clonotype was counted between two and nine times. The CDR3 DNA reads TGTGCCAGCAGTTGGGGACGGAATTCACCCCTCCACTTT. It specifies CASSWGRNSPLHF. The chain joins TRBV12-3 or TRBV12-4 to TRBJ1-6; TRBD1 is a possible D gene (5 bases). The V and J ends lost 4 bases and 7 bases respectively, with 8 bases between them. The CDR3 consists of 13 residues.

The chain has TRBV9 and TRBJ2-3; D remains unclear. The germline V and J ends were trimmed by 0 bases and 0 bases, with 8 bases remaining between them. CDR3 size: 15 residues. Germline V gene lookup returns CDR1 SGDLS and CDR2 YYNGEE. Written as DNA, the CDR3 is TGTGCCAGCAGCGTAGGTTGGGCCAGCACAGATACGCAGTATTTT. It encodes CASSVGWASTDTQYF.

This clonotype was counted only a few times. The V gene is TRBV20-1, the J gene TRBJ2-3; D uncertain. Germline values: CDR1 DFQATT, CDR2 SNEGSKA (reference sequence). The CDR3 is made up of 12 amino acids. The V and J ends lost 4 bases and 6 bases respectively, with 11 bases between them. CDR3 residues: CSATGHWDTQYF. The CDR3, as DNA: TGCAGTGCTACAGGTCACTGGGATACGCAGTATTTT.

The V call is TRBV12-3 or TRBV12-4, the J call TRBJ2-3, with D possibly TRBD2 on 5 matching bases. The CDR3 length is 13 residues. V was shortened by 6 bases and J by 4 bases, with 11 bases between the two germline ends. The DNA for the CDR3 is TGTGCCAGCAGAGCGGTAGTCCCAGATACGCAGTATTTT. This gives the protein CASRAVVPDTQYF.

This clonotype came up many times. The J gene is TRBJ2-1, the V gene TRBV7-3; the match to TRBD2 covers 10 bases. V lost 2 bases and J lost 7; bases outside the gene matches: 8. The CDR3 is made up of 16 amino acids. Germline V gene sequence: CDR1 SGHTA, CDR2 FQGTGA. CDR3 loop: CASSLDRAGGRNEQFF. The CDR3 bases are TGTGCCAGCAGCTTAGACCGAGCGGGGGGGCGGAATGAGCAGTTCTTC.

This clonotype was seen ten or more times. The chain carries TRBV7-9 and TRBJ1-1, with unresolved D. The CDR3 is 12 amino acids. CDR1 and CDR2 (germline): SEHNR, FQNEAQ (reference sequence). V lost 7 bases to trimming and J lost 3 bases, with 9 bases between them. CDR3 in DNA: TGTGCCAGCACCCATGACCACACTGAAGCTTTCTTT. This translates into CASTHDHTEAFF.

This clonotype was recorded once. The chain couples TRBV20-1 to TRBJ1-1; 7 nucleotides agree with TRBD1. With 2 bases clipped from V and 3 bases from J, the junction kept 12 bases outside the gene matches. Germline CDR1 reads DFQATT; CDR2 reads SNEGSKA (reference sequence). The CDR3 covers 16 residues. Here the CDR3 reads CSARPVQRGRDTEAFF. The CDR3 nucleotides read TGCAGTGCTAGACCAGTGCAGAGGGGGCGCGACACTGAAGCTTTCTTT.

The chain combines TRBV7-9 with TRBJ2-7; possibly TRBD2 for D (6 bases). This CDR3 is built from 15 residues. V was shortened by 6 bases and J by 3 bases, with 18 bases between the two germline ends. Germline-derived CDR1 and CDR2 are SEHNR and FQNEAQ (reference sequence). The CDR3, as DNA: TGTGCCAGCAGGTCATTTAGCGGAGGGCACTACGAGCAGTACTTC. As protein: CASRSFSGGHYEQYF.

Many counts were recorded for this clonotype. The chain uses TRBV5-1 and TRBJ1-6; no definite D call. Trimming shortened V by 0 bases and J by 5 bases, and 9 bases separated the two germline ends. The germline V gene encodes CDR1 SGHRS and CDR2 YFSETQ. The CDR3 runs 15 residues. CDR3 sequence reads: CASSLASADNSPLHF. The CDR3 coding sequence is TGCGCCAGCAGCTTGGCCTCGGCGGATAATTCACCCCTCCACTTT. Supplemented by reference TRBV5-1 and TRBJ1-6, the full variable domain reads KAGVTQTPRYLIKTRGQQVTLSCSPISGHRSVSWYQQTPGQGLQFLFEYFSETQRNKGNFPGRFSGRQFSNSRSEMNVSTLELGDSALYLCASSLASADNSPLHFGNGTRLTVT.